This T cell receptor (beta chain) was sequenced in a study of cytomegalovirus exposure and HLA in healthy donors. Study observations and caveats: A prior analysis recorded that most TCR beta V segments were productive about 90% or about 30% of the time. As a later analysis revealed, most CMV-associated TCR beta chains appeared HLA-restricted. Testing in vitro showed three CMV-associated chains specific for CMV antigens.

V lost 1 base and J 3 bases, leaving 9 bases between the germline ends. CDR3 size: 14 residues. From germline, CDR1 is LNHDA and CDR2 SQIVND (reference sequence). In regard to this clone: Its cognate antigen is unknown.

The primer mix had 60 Vbeta and 13 Jbeta primers. Libraries were prepared by immunoSEQ multiplex PCR; TCRdb keeps only in-frame clonotypes and omits some of them. This table has approximately 280,000 clones, 86% appearing once. J is TRBJ1-2 and V is TRBV19, with a weak D call TRBD1 (5 bases). Sequences were obtained from PBMCs. This TCR was sampled from a man aged 40-55 years in good health and CMV-seropositive. CDR3 in DNA: TGTGCCAGTAGTATAGGTGACAGTCACTATGGCTACACCTTC. This translates into CASSIGDSHYGYTF.